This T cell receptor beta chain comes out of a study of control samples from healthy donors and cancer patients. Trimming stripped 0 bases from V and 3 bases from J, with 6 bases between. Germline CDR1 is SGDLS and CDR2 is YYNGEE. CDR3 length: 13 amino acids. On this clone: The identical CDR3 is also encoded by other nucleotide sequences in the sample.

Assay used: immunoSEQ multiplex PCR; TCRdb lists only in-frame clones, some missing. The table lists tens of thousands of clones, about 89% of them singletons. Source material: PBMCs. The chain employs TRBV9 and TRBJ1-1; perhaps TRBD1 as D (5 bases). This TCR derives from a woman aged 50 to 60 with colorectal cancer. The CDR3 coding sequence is TGTGCCAGCAGCGTAGGGGGCTACACTGAAGCTTTCTTT. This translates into CASSVGGYTEAFF.